The clone carrying this T cell receptor (beta chain) was seen many times. Its cognate antigen is unknown. The data originate from a study of T cells in Graves' hyperthyroidism and ophthalmopathy. Study-level information: Peripheral blood draws took place at initial diagnosis, ahead of any treatment. Broader study findings: The model identified upcoming ophthalmopathy a median 6.5 months ahead of onset.

RNA transcripts gave rise to amplified TCR beta CDR3 regions. With the HTBI primer set, the TCR CDR3 went through a first round of RT-PCR. Via MiXCR, TCRdb re-called the multiplex PCR reads, giving one row per CDR3 protein. The table includes more than 300,000 distinct CDR3 sequences, roughly 15% detected once. V was pared by 4 bases and J by 2 bases, with 15 bases between. From germline, CDR1 is MNHEY and CDR2 SVGEGT. The CDR3 runs 15 residues. The specimen was blood. V is TRBV6-2 or TRBV6-3 and J is TRBJ2-7, with D perhaps matching TRBD1 (5 bases). The sequence was obtained from a woman between 25 and 40 years old with Graves' hyperthyroidism that later progressed to Graves' ophthalmopathy. DNA for the CDR3: TGTGCCAGCAGTTCCACCAGGGCCCTAACCTACGAGCAGTACTTC. It codes for CASSSTRALTYEQYF.